This T cell receptor beta chain was observed in a study of blood T cells in healthy people across ages. General study points: Whereas aged donors had fewer naive CD4+ cells, long-lived donors had more of them and higher diversity.

Primed by a sample-barcoded 5' primer and a J-beta primer mix, a second PCR proceeded for about 6 to 12 cycles. TCRdb recomputed calls from the 5' RACE reads with MiXCR, one row per CDR3 protein. The table shows roughly 900,000 distinct CDR3 sequences, with around 49% occurring only once. The germline V gene encodes CDR1 DFQATT and CDR2 SNEGSKA (reference sequence). Trimming at V came to 3 bases and at J to 4 bases, leaving 6 bases not matched to a gene. The CDR3 extends over 15 amino acids. A remark on this clonotype: Its antigen remains unidentified.

The specimen was blood. The receptor was isolated from a man between 25 and 39 years old in good health. V and J are TRBV20-1 and TRBJ2-3; 11 bases fit TRBD2. CDR3 region: CSARASGGRADTQYF. For the CDR3, the DNA is TGCAGTGCTAGGGCTAGCGGGGGGAGGGCAGATACGCAGTATTTT.